This T cell receptor (beta chain) comes out of a study of blood T cell repertoires in COVID-19. Study information: The analysed material was cDNA or gDNA that came from T cells, B-cell-depleted T cells, or PBMCs.

This CDR3 contains 12 residues. The V end was cut by 4 bases, the J end by 7 bases, with 8 bases between. Assay: immunoSEQ multiplex PCR; the TCRdb copy retains only in-frame clones and omits some. The sample has some 200,000 clones; 75% to 85% are singletons. The receptor's source is a human donor in a cohort sampled during active COVID-19. The sample comprised peripheral blood. This chain joins TRBV12-3 or TRBV12-4 and TRBJ2-1, with D perhaps TRBD1 (6 bases). CDR3 residues: CASSYRVNEQFF. CDR3 DNA: TGTGCCAGCAGTTACAGGGTGAATGAGCAGTTCTTC.